A selection of T cell receptor beta chains follows, all from one sample in a study of post-analysis software for immune sequencing data. Via MiXCR, TCRdb re-called the PCR reads, giving one row per CDR3 protein. This table has about 430,000 distinct CDR3 sequences, about 39% appearing once. Material for sequencing was blood. The receptors stem from a girl aged 2 to 10 with multiple sclerosis. The CDR3 runs from the conserved cysteine through the conserved F or W. Fields, in order: CDR3 DNA, CDR3 protein, V gene, J gene, clone size, D gene. The D gene is left open where the match is weak. Where a row states a size, it is once, few, many or the class of an expanded clone; other rows omit it.

CDR3 DNA: TGTGCCAGCAGTTTATCAGCGCCGAATGAGCAGTTCTTC
CDR3 protein: CASSLSAPNEQFF
V gene: TRBV28
J gene: TRBJ2-1
clone size: few
D gene: .

CDR3 DNA: TGCGCCAGCAGCCAAGGCGGGGCCCAACCCTACGAGCAGTACTTC
CDR3 protein: CASSQGGAQPYEQYF
V gene: TRBV4-3
J gene: TRBJ2-7
clone size: many
D gene: .

CDR3 DNA: TGCGCCAGCAGCTCCAACCCAATCAGCGGCGAGCAGTACTTC
CDR3 protein: CASSSNPISGEQYF
V gene: TRBV4-3
J gene: TRBJ2-7
clone size: .
D gene: .

CDR3 DNA: TGTGCCAGCGGGGTGGAATCGGGGACGTTCGAGCAGTACTTC
CDR3 protein: CASGVESGTFEQYF
V gene: TRBV6-5
J gene: TRBJ2-7
clone size: few
D gene: .

CDR3 DNA: TGCGCCAGCAGTGAGACAACTAACTATGGCTACACCTTC
CDR3 protein: CASSETTNYGYTF
V gene: TRBV10-2
J gene: TRBJ1-2
clone size: .
D gene: .

CDR3 DNA: TGTGCCAGCAGTTTAACCTATGCGGGGGACAATGAGCAGTTCTTC
CDR3 protein: CASSLTYAGDNEQFF
V gene: TRBV28
J gene: TRBJ2-1
clone size: few
D gene: TRBD2

CDR3 DNA: TGCAGTGCTAGTGGAGTCACTTACAATGAGCAGTTCTTC
CDR3 protein: CSASGVTYNEQFF
V gene: TRBV20-1
J gene: TRBJ2-1
clone size: .
D gene: .

CDR3 DNA: TGTGCCAGCAGCTTCGGAACCTATGGCTACACCTTC
CDR3 protein: CASSFGTYGYTF
V gene: TRBV7-9
J gene: TRBJ1-2
clone size: few
D gene: .

CDR3 DNA: TGCGCCAGCAGGGAGAGAATATGGGGACTTACCTACAATGAGCAGTACTTC
CDR3 protein: CASRERIWGLTYNEQYF
V gene: TRBV5-1
J gene: TRBJ2-7
clone size: .
D gene: .

CDR3 DNA: TGTGCCACCAGCAGAGAGGGACAGGGGTCGAAAAAACTGTTTTTT
CDR3 protein: CATSREGQGSKKLFF
V gene: TRBV15
J gene: TRBJ1-4
clone size: few
D gene: TRBD1

CDR3 DNA: TGTGCCAGCAGTAACCCCTGGGCCACCTTCCACACAGATACGCAGTATTTT
CDR3 protein: CASSNPWATFHTDTQYF
V gene: TRBV6-6
J gene: TRBJ2-3
clone size: .
D gene: .

CDR3 DNA: TGTGCCAGCAGCCAAGAGGGGGTAAGCCCTTACTATGGCTACACCTTC
CDR3 protein: CASSQEGVSPYYGYTF
V gene: TRBV3-1
J gene: TRBJ1-2
clone size: .
D gene: .

CDR3 DNA: TGTGCCAGCAGTTCTACAGGAGGGGCTAATGAAAAACTGTTTTTT
CDR3 protein: CASSSTGGANEKLFF
V gene: TRBV6-1
J gene: TRBJ1-4
clone size: .
D gene: .

CDR3 DNA: TGTGCCAGCAGCCCCCAAGAGTCCGTGGCCAAAAACATTCAGTACTTC
CDR3 protein: CASSPQESVAKNIQYF
V gene: TRBV7-9
J gene: TRBJ2-4
clone size: .
D gene: .

CDR3 DNA: TGCGCCGGCAGCTGGGACAGGGGGTGGAACTACGAGCAGTACTTC
CDR3 protein: CAGSWDRGWNYEQYF
V gene: TRBV5-1
J gene: TRBJ2-7
clone size: .
D gene: TRBD1

CDR3 DNA: TGTGCCATCAGTGAGGACAGCTCGACTAACTATGGCTACACCTTC
CDR3 protein: CAISEDSSTNYGYTF
V gene: TRBV10-3
J gene: TRBJ1-2
clone size: .
D gene: .

CDR3 DNA: TGTGCCAGCAGTTTACAGACAGGGGGTCCCGAGCAGTACTTC
CDR3 protein: CASSLQTGGPEQYF
V gene: TRBV28
J gene: TRBJ2-7
clone size: .
D gene: TRBD1

CDR3 DNA: TGTGCCAGCAGCTTGGGGCACGGAGTTGCAACTAATGAAAAACTGTTTTTT
CDR3 protein: CASSLGHGVATNEKLFF
V gene: TRBV5-6
J gene: TRBJ1-4
clone size: .
D gene: .

CDR3 DNA: TGTGCCAGCAGCTTGGAGGACAGGACCTACAATGAGCAGTTCTTC
CDR3 protein: CASSLEDRTYNEQFF
V gene: TRBV5-5
J gene: TRBJ2-1
clone size: few
D gene: TRBD1

CDR3 DNA: TGTGCCAGCAGCCAAGATGGGGACAGGGGGAATTCACCCCTCCACTTT
CDR3 protein: CASSQDGDRGNSPLHF
V gene: TRBV4-2
J gene: TRBJ1-6
clone size: .
D gene: TRBD1

CDR3 DNA: TGTGCCTGGAATTACTTCGGACTAGCGGAGACAGATACGCAGTATTTT
CDR3 protein: CAWNYFGLAETDTQYF
V gene: TRBV30
J gene: TRBJ2-3
clone size: few
D gene: TRBD2

CDR3 DNA: TGTGCCAGCACCGCGGACAGGGGCCGCTACGAGCAGTACTTC
CDR3 protein: CASTADRGRYEQYF
V gene: TRBV12-3/TRBV12-4
J gene: TRBJ2-7
clone size: .
D gene: TRBD1

CDR3 DNA: TGCGCCAGCAGCCAAGGGTGGCAGGTAACAGGGGACGAGCAGTTCTTC
CDR3 protein: CASSQGWQVTGDEQFF
V gene: TRBV4-1
J gene: TRBJ2-1
clone size: .
D gene: TRBD1

CDR3 DNA: TGTGCCAGCAGGAGCCAGGACTCTCTCTACACCGGGGAGCTGTTTTTT
CDR3 protein: CASRSQDSLYTGELFF
V gene: TRBV28
J gene: TRBJ2-2
clone size: .
D gene: .

CDR3 DNA: TGTGCCACCAGCAGAGGTCTAGACTCCTACAATGAGCAGTTCTTC
CDR3 protein: CATSRGLDSYNEQFF
V gene: TRBV15
J gene: TRBJ2-1
clone size: few
D gene: .

CDR3 DNA: TGTGCCAGCAGCGCACGGGAGACCCAGTACTTC
CDR3 protein: CASSARETQYF
V gene: TRBV7-9
J gene: TRBJ2-5
clone size: few
D gene: .

CDR3 DNA: TGTGCTAGTGCCCTAGGGCTGGGTAGCGAGCAGTACTTC
CDR3 protein: CASALGLGSEQYF
V gene: TRBV12-5
J gene: TRBJ2-7
clone size: .
D gene: .

CDR3 DNA: TGTGCCAGCAGCTCGACTAGCGGGATCAAGACCTACGAGCAGTACTTC
CDR3 protein: CASSSTSGIKTYEQYF
V gene: TRBV12-3/TRBV12-4
J gene: TRBJ2-7
clone size: .
D gene: TRBD2

CDR3 DNA: TGTGCCGGCAGCAGGGGGATCAGAGATGAGCAGTTCTTC
CDR3 protein: CAGSRGIRDEQFF
V gene: TRBV6-1
J gene: TRBJ2-1
clone size: few
D gene: TRBD1